The present T cell receptor beta chain was sequenced within a study of CD8+CD57+ T cells in acquired aplastic anemia. The study profiled TCR beta VDJ and CDR3 using genomic DNA as template. TCRdb analysed the reads with MiXCR anew, one entry per CDR3 protein. The data contain approximately 200,000 distinct CDR3 sequences, roughly 57% of them singletons. V was clipped by 2 bases and J by 4 bases, with 18 bases between them. The CDR3 spans 16 residues. Germline CDR1 and CDR2: LNHNV and YYDKDF (reference sequence). The sequence was collected from a human donor in good health. Specimen: sorted CD4+, CD8+, or CD8+CD57+ T cells (not recorded which) from PBMCs. J is TRBJ2-7 and V is TRBV15; D may be TRBD1 (5 bases). The CDR3 region has the DNA TGTGCCACCAGCAGACCCGTGGGGCCCCAAGGGTACGAGCAGTACTTC. Amino acid sequence: CATSRPVGPQGYEQYF.